One sample yielded the 19 T cell receptor beta chains listed below, sequenced in a study of tumor-infiltrating lymphocytes in primary liver carcinoma. Blood RNA was derived from unsorted whole blood, and germline DNA was extracted too. TCR beta cDNA was reverse-transcribed from around 0.55 ug of total RNA. The reaction used a constant-region primer and ProtoScript II reverse transcriptase. For TCR beta, libraries were produced by three nested multiplex PCR rounds using slightly modified ARM-PCR. TRBV1-TRBV30 forward primers and a C-beta reverse primer were used in the first two PCR rounds, which each ran for 10 cycles. TCRdb reanalysed the multiplex PCR reads using MiXCR and keeps one entry per CDR3 protein. Here the sample spans roughly 330,000 distinct CDR3 sequences, approximately 65% being singletons. Sample: peripheral blood. These receptors all come from a man aged 35 to 55 with primary liver carcinoma and hepatitis B virus infection.

About this clonotype itself: Germline is not matched at one junction end, which may reflect a read error. V and J are TRBV27 and TRBJ2-2; D is possibly TRBD2 (6 bases). The CDR3 loop spans 13 amino acids. CDR1 is MNHEY and CDR2 is SMNVEV in the germline V gene (reference sequence). As DNA, the CDR3 is TGTTCCAGTAGGACTACTAACACCGGGGAGCTGTTTTTT. Its protein is CSSRTTNTGELFF.

For this clonotype: A much larger clone differs by one base, so this may be a read error. The chain couples TRBV5-4 to TRBJ2-5; 7 bases are shared with TRBD2. There are 15 residues in the CDR3. The ends lost 0 bases at V and 6 bases at J; junction bases unmatched: 8. Per germline, CDR1 SGHNT and CDR2 YYREEE (reference sequence). The CDR3 is CASSLGAGDAKTQYF. CDR3 bases: TGTGCCAGCAGCTTGGGGGCGGGGGACGCGAAGACCCAGTACTTC.

The chain links TRBV28 to TRBJ1-5; 12 bases align to TRBD1. The CDR3 runs to 15 residues. CDR1 is MDHEN and CDR2 is SYDVKM in the germline V gene. V was clipped by 6 bases and J by 4 bases; unmatched bases: 4. The CDR3 bases are TGTGCCAGCAGAGGGACAGGGGGCACTAATCAGCCCCAGCATTTT. Protein: CASRGTGGTNQPQHF.

Remarks on this clonotype: A much bigger clone sits one base away, suggesting this may be a read error. The chain links TRBV6-5 to TRBJ1-1, with TRBD1 identical over 8 bases. This CDR3 spans 13 amino acids. The germline V gene encodes CDR1 MNHEY and CDR2 SVGAGI. V lost 10 bases and J lost 4; bases outside the gene matches: 8. CDR3 sequence reads: CATRTDRVTEAFF. In DNA, the CDR3 is TGTGCCACCAGAACGGACAGGGTCACTGAAGCTTTCTTT.

Of note for this clonotype: The CDR3 end shows no conserved phenylalanine or tryptophan, and so a read error is likely. The V call is TRBV11-2, the J call TRBJ2-1; the match to TRBD2 covers 8 bases. The CDR3 loop spans 16 amino acids. Germline loops: CDR1 SGHAT, CDR2 FQNNGV. The CDR3 nucleotides are TGTGCCAGCAGATCGATCTGGACTAGCACTAACAATGACCAGTTCTGC. Its translation: CASRSIWTSTNNDQFC.

The V gene is TRBV2, the J gene TRBJ2-2; the D is unclear. The V gene's germline CDR1 is SNHLY and CDR2 FYNNEI. V was pared by 4 bases and J by 0 bases, with 9 bases between. This CDR3 region has 15 residues. The CDR3 DNA follows: TGTGCCAGCAGTGTTTCGAGGACGAACACCGGGGAGCTGTTTTTT. Its translation: CASSVSRTNTGELFF.

Regarding this clonotype: The germline gene is not matched at one end of the junction; a read error may be the cause. This chain uses TRBV5-1 with TRBJ2-1, with 7 bases fitting TRBD1. The CDR3 totals 14 residues. From germline, CDR1 is SGHRS and CDR2 YFSETQ. The CDR3 sequence: CVSRQGQSYNEQFF. CDR3 in DNA: TGCGTCAGCAGGCAGGGACAGTCCTACAATGAGCAGTTCTTC.

As concerns this clonotype: One end of the junction does not line up with germline, which may come from a read error. CDR3 coding DNA: TGTGCCTGGAAAGTTGTGGCCAGGGCCCCAGTTTTC. This translates into CAWKVVARAPVF. This sequence joins TRBV30 and TRBJ2-7; maybe TRBD1 (5 bases). The CDR3 totals 12 residues. Germline values: CDR1 GTSNPN, CDR2 SVGIG (reference sequence).

Turning to this clonotype: Given a much more abundant clone one base away, this may be a read error. The chain carries TRBV5-4 and TRBJ2-5; D might be TRBD2 (5 bases). Germline CDR1 is SGHNT and CDR2 is YYREEE (reference sequence). There are 15 residues in the CDR3. V was pared by 4 bases and J by 2 bases, with 15 bases between. The CDR3 sequence: CASSTKTNGQETQYF. CDR3 bases: TGTGCCAGCAGCACTAAGACTAACGGGCAAGAGACCCAGTACTTC.

In this sample, this clonotype turned up a few times. Being one base from a much bigger clone, this may be a read error. This rearrangement joins TRBV6-6 to TRBJ2-3; D possibly corresponds to TRBD1 (5 bases). V was shortened by 10 bases and J by 2 bases, with 13 bases between the two germline ends. CDR1 is MNHNY and CDR2 is SVGAGI in the germline V gene (reference sequence). This CDR3 has 13 residues. CDR3 in amino acids: CATRRQNTDTQYF. The CDR3 DNA reads as TGTGCCACTCGAAGACAGAACACAGATACGCAGTATTTT.

As regards this clonotype: Since no conserved phenylalanine or tryptophan closes the CDR3, a read error is the likely cause. It is unclear where the CDR3 begins or ends on the DNA, so no DNA is shown, and the CDR3 is as TCRdb lists it. The chain couples TRBV11-2 to TRBJ2-5; the DNA was not compared with TRBD2, the D call given in the table. Germline CDR1 is SGHAT and CDR2 is FQNNGV. The CDR3 is 13 residues long, ends included. CDR3 protein: CASSSTSRETQHL.

A word on this clonotype: A clone one base away is much larger, so this may be a read error. The rearrangement joins TRBV6-5 to TRBJ1-1; D gene ambiguous. V was pared by 4 bases and J by 3 bases, with 9 bases between. From germline, CDR1 is MNHEY and CDR2 SVGAGI. This CDR3 is 13 amino acids long. The CDR3 region is CASSCSKDTEAFF. The DNA for the CDR3 is TGTGCCAGCAGTTGCTCGAAAGACACTGAAGCTTTCTTT.

The chain links TRBV11-2 to TRBJ1-6, with D possibly matching TRBD1 (6 bases). This CDR3 is built from 15 residues. The ends were cut back, 6 bases at V and 8 bases at J, with 17 bases in the middle. The V gene's germline CDR1 is SGHAT and CDR2 FQNNGV. As DNA, the CDR3 is TGTGCCAGCAGTTCAAGCAGGGGAAGTCATTCACCCCTCCACTTT. Protein product: CASSSSRGSHSPLHF.

This clonotype was observed a handful of times. The chain has TRBV5-1 and TRBJ2-1; D perhaps matches TRBD1 (6 bases). Germline V gene sequence: CDR1 SGHRS, CDR2 YFSETQ. This CDR3 spans 15 amino acids. Trimming shortened V by 2 bases and J by 2 bases, and 11 bases separated the two germline ends. CDR3 bases: TGCGCCAGCAGCTTAACAGGGTCGACCTACAATGAGCAGTTCTTC. As protein: CASSLTGSTYNEQFF.

Concerning this clonotype itself: Since a much larger clone is just one base distant, this may be a read error. The genes are TRBV12-3 or TRBV12-4 and TRBJ2-1; 9 nucleotides agree with TRBD2. The CDR3 has 16 residues. V shed 7 bases, J shed 5 bases, and the junction held 12 bases outside the gene matches. Written as DNA, the CDR3 is TGTGCCAGCAATTCCCTTGGACTAGCGAGAAACAATGAGCAGTTCTTC. It translates to CASNSLGLARNNEQFF.

A word on this clonotype: A much larger clonotype is one base distant, so this may be a read error. The chain carries TRBV12-5 and TRBJ2-1; tentative D call: TRBD1 (5 bases). This CDR3 is 14 amino acids long. Germline V gene sequence: CDR1 LGHNT, CDR2 FRNRAP. The DNA for the CDR3 is TGTGCTAGTGGTTTGGCGCAGGGTGTAATCGAGCAGTCCTTC. It translates to CASGLAQGVIEQSF. Combining the CDR3 with reference TRBV12-5 and TRBJ2-1 gives the whole variable domain DARVTQTPRHKVTEMGQEVTMRCQPILGHNTVFWYRQTMMQGLELLAYFRNRAPLDDSGMPKDRFSAEMPDATLATLKIQPSEPRDSAVYFCASGLAQGVIEQSFGPGTRLTVL.

Regarding this clonotype: An end of the junction does not agree with germline; a read error may underlie this. V gene TRBV6-1 combines with J gene TRBJ2-3; D is unclear. Germline assignment: CDR1 MNHNS and CDR2 SASEGT. This CDR3 spans 13 amino acids. CDR3 in amino acids: CARSEDIRDTQYF. The CDR3 bases are TGTGCCAGAAGTGAAGACATTCGAGATACGCAGTATTTT.

With respect to this clonotype: No conserved phenylalanine or tryptophan is present at the end of the CDR3, so a read error is the likely explanation. The rearrangement joins TRBV6-1 to TRBJ1-5; D not certain. CDR3 length: 15 amino acids. Germline V gives CDR1 MNHNS, CDR2 SASEGT. The CDR3: CASLRRPEGDQPQHV. The CDR3 nucleotides read TGTGCCAGCCTGAGGCGCCCTGAAGGCGATCAGCCACAGCATGTT.

Comments on this clonotype: A read error may produce the germline difference seen at one junction end. The chain links TRBV28 to TRBJ2-5, with a tentative D call TRBD1 (6 bases). Germline V gene data show CDR1 as MDHEN and CDR2 as SYDVKM. CDR3 length equals 16 residues. The CDR3, as DNA: TGTGTCAGCAGTTTAGGGGGACGGACGACACAAGAGACCCAGTACTTC. It is translated as CVSSLGGRTTQETQYF.